This T cell receptor (beta chain) was obtained from a study of T cells in Graves' hyperthyroidism and ophthalmopathy (dated by TCRdb to between 2018 and 2021). Some background on the complete study: Peripheral blood was sampled at the time of initial diagnosis, prior to any treatment. To identify TCR V-J signatures that set the groups apart, the researchers used a discovery cohort of about a hundred patients, made up of around 40 with Graves' ophthalmopathy and 57 with stable Graves' hyperthyroidism. Prospective prediction of ophthalmopathy was tested in an independent validation cohort consisting of fewer than 20 hyperthyroidism patients and about 17 patients who later progressed to ophthalmopathy. For training and testing, the roughly 100 patients in the discovery cohort were randomly divided in a 7:3 ratio. The study also compared thyroid tissue and blood T-cell repertoires from roughly six Graves' hyperthyroidism patients. After sampling, hyperthyroidism patients received methimazole starting at 30 mg daily, and ophthalmopathy patients received high-dose intravenous methylprednisolone. TCR Vbeta CDR3 sequencing of around 130 peripheral blood samples (approximately 44 ophthalmopathy, 75 to 80 hyperthyroidism and some 17 progressor patients) is reported in the paper.

A patient counted as having stable Graves' hyperthyroidism if no progression to ophthalmopathy occurred over 18 months of follow-up. Hyperthyroidism patients were newly diagnosed, had a disease duration of under 2 months, and were aged 18 to 65 years. The study excluded patients with uncontrolled infections, other autoimmune diseases, pregnancy or lactation. Clinical symptoms, serum thyroxine and TRAb, thyroid ultrasound, and orbital computed tomography formed the basis for the diagnoses. Ficoll-Paque density gradient centrifugation was used to isolate PBMCs from around 10 ml of fresh peripheral blood. Total RNA was extracted with Trizol reagent, and quality was checked on an Agilent 2100 Bioanalyzer. Its CDR3 holds 17 amino acids, cysteine through phenylalanine. Just CDR3 DNA is preserved here, 51 bases in frame from base 1. From the germline V gene, CDR1 is MNHNS and CDR2 is SASEGT. V trim: 5 bases; J trim: 0 bases; unmatched bases: 10.

TCR beta CDR3 regions were amplified from RNA transcripts. The first round of RT-PCR for the TCR CDR3 was performed with the HTBI primer set and the Qiagen OneStep RT-PCR kit. The libraries were constructed in a second round of multiplex PCR and then size-selected and purified. The libraries were sequenced on an Illumina HiSeq2000 using paired-end 100 bp reads. Per the original workflow: SOAPnuke was used to process the raw data, throwing out any read that contained adapters or uncalled bases, had a mean Phred below 15, or lacked an exact constant-primer or identifier match. High-quality paired reads were merged using COPE v1.2.5, and each unique nucleotide sequence was defined as a clonotype. MiTCR v1.1 was used to align the clonotypes against IMGT TRBV, TRBD and TRBJ reference segments. The analysis was restricted to V-J combinations with a frequency above 0.0001, which together covered roughly 99% of the repertoires. A TCS score was defined as the ratio of F50 (clonal expansion) to E x V (chaos), with BLOSUM62-based TCRdist applied between CDR3 peptides within each V-J. Welch's t-statistics and random forest reduced approximately 520 V-J features to 10 to 15, which were used in a naive Bayes classifier (R e1071). Starting from the raw public reads, TCRdb applied fastp trimming at Q25, assembled clones with MiXCR and retained in-frame beta chains. When rows share a CDR3 protein, they turn into one entry using the most common DNA and genes. In this record, the V and J calls reflect TCRdb's handling and not the investigators' own analysis. This sample holds a few hundred thousand distinct CDR3 sequences; 14% to 15% were observed only once. About 33% of the sample is held by the ten biggest clonotypes.

General findings and caveats noted by the study authors: No statistical method was used to fix the sample size in advance, and group allocation was not hidden from the investigators. Ophthalmopathy was separated from stable hyperthyroidism by a 13 V-J signature model, with 87.88% sensitivity and around 81% specificity obtained in cross-validation and 80%/75% obtained in testing. Blood samples also contained most of the expanded thyroid clonotypes (frequency above 0.001), which suggests that blood repertoires may reflect thyroid immune responses. In validation, progression to ophthalmopathy was predicted by the model with 70.59% sensitivity and 72% to 80% specificity, a median of roughly six months before onset.

This clonotype was seen only a few times. What this receptor recognizes is not known. No base-level quality is on record; no much larger clone is a single base apart. Recombination connected TRBV6-1 to TRBJ1-5; TRBD1 fits 7 bases in the junction. The TCR originated in a woman aged 30 to 39 with Graves' hyperthyroidism. Material for sequencing was blood. The CDR3: CASSWFHRGNSNQPQHF. The DNA sequence reads TGTGCCAGCAGTTGGTTTCACAGGGGCAATAGCAATCAGCCCCAGCATTTT.